These 2 T cell receptor beta chains were all obtained from the same sample, sequenced in a study of blood T cell repertoires in COVID-19. Here immunoSEQ multiplex PCR was the method, and the copy in TCRdb shows in-frame clones only, minus some. This table has 150,000 or so clones, around 87% appearing once. Sequencing used PBMCs or T cells enriched from blood (not recorded which). The source of these receptors is a woman in her thirties or forties who had been exposed to COVID-19.

The chain employs TRBV7-2 and TRBJ2-1; 9 bases map to TRBD1. Germline V lookup: CDR1 SGHTA, CDR2 FQGNSA. CDR3 length: 16 amino acids. Trimming cost V 3 bases and J 2 bases; bases outside gene matches: 5. The CDR3 region is CASSLKGQGTYNEQFF. DNA for the CDR3: TGTGCCAGCAGCTTGAAGGGACAGGGAACCTACAATGAGCAGTTCTTC.

The chain links TRBV19 to TRBJ1-2; TRBD1 aligns across 7 bases. CDR1 and CDR2 (germline): LNHDA, SQIVND (reference sequence). The trim removed 4 bases at V and 0 bases at J, leaving 2 bases unmatched. This CDR3 is built from 14 residues. For the CDR3, the DNA is TGTGCCAGTAGTACAGGGGGACCTAACTATGGCTACACCTTC. The encoded protein is CASSTGGPNYGYTF.